The clone carrying this TCR beta chain was recorded a few times. Produced via immunoSEQ multiplex PCR; TCRdb's table is partial and in-frame only. The table shows about 150,000 clones, with 90% to 95% occurring only once. This record comes from a study of control samples from healthy donors and cancer patients. The V gene's germline CDR1 is SGHAT and CDR2 FQNNGV. V was cut by 8 bases and J by 3 bases, with 14 bases left in between. This CDR3 region has 13 residues. The source of this sequence is a man in his sixties with colorectal cancer. Sequencing was carried out using PBMCs. The chain is built from TRBV11-2 and TRBJ2-7, with TRBD1 as a possible D gene (5 bases). The DNA for the CDR3 is TGTGCCAGCCTGGGCCAGGGCTTCTACGAGCAGTACTTC. It codes for CASLGQGFYEQYF.